One and the same sample provided the 2 T cell receptor beta chains below, sequenced in a study of T cell responses to AZD1222 COVID-19 vaccine. Profiled with immunoSEQ multiplex PCR; TCRdb holds only in-frame clones, not every one. The table records over 95,000 clones, roughly 90% of them present only once. Sequenced here: peripheral blood, sampled 28 days after the second AZD1222 dose. Receptor source: an adult who received the AZD1222 COVID-19 vaccine.

J is TRBJ2-1 and V is TRBV29-1; TRBD2 aligns across 13 bases. In germline, CDR1 is SQVTM, CDR2 ANQGSEA. The CDR3 spans 13 residues. J was trimmed by 7 bases and V by 7 bases; bases with no gene match: 4. CDR3 in amino acids: CSDRTSGSNEQFF. DNA of the CDR3: TGCAGCGACCGGACTAGCGGGAGTAATGAGCAGTTCTTC.

This chain uses TRBV5-4 with TRBJ1-2; D might be TRBD1 (6 bases). Between the trimmed V and J ends, which lost 4 bases and 1 base, there was a span of 11 bases. The CDR3 length is 14 residues. From germline, CDR1 is SGHNT and CDR2 YYREEE (reference sequence). Here the CDR3 reads CASSATRGNYGYTF. The CDR3 nucleotides read TGTGCCAGCAGCGCCACCAGGGGTAACTATGGCTACACCTTC. Supplemented by reference TRBV5-4 and TRBJ1-2, the full variable domain reads ETGVTQSPTHLIKTRGQQVTLRCSSQSGHNTVSWYQQALGQGPQFIFQYYREEENGRGNFPPRFSGLQFPNYSSELNVNALELDDSALYLCASSATRGNYGYTFGSGTRLTVV.